This TCR beta chain emerged from a study of blood T cell repertoires in COVID-19. Study overall: Acute and convalescent COVID-19 specimens originated in the United States, Italy and Spain. The cDNA or gDNA used as material had been derived from T cells, B-cell-depleted T cells, or PBMCs.

This CDR3 has 11 amino acids. V trimming: 4 bases; J trimming: 16 bases; junction bases outside the gene matches: 6. Germline CDR1 MDHEN, CDR2 SYDVKM. Source study methods: Cell counts per sample came from amplifying reference gene primers. Here immunoSEQ multiplex PCR was the method, and the copy in TCRdb shows in-frame clones only, minus some. The DNA was the basis for D and trimming; V, J and clone size are from that table. This table has 370,000 or so clones, approximately 80% appearing once. The V gene is TRBV28, the J gene TRBJ2-2; 7 bases align to TRBD1. The sample comprised peripheral blood. The TCR comes from a human donor with acute or convalescent COVID-19. The donor label of this sample is uncertain. The CDR3 sequence: CASSSGQAPFF. The CDR3 bases are TGTGCCAGCAGTTCTGGACAGGCCCCGTTTTTT.